This TCR beta chain appears in the sequencing data of a study of neurological immune-mediated disorders. Study-wide context: Relapsing-remitting forms accounted for 31 of the 34 multiple sclerosis patients and secondary progressive forms for 3.

Many counts were recorded for this clonotype. Its antigen is as yet unknown. Specified time point: longitudinal time-point 3. Template-switch 5'RACE cDNA synthesis added a 10-nucleotide unique molecular identifier. Using its own MiXCR run on the 5' RACE reads, TCRdb lists one record per CDR3 protein. Of tens of thousands of distinct CDR3 sequences listed, roughly 4.5% were seen once; the top ten hold around 6%. Study-wide results and limits: Phylogenetic grouping assigned the repertoires of 18 of 34 multiple sclerosis patients to a single related-CDR3 cluster, representing a possible signature.

Deletions cut 1 base from V and 2 bases from J, with 9 bases between. The germline V gene has CDR1 LNHNV and CDR2 YYDKDF (reference sequence). This CDR3 is built from 14 residues. The chain carries TRBV15 and TRBJ2-7; D is possibly TRBD1 (6 bases). What was sequenced was PBMCs. The TCR sequence derives from a woman in her sixties or seventies with multiple sclerosis. Here the CDR3 reads CATSRGRGAYEQYF. CDR3 nucleotides: TGTGCCACCAGCAGAGGCAGGGGAGCCTACGAGCAGTACTTC.